The source of this T cell receptor (beta chain) is a study of blood T cell repertoires in COVID-19. Study-wide context: There were acute and convalescent COVID-19 samples, and they came from the United States, Italy and Spain. T cells, B-cell-depleted T cells, or PBMCs supplied cDNA or gDNA.

Only in-frame clones appear in the TCRdb table, and some are missing; sequencing was by immunoSEQ multiplex PCR. Of over 250,000 clones in the sample, over 85% were seen once. CDR1 is LGHDT and CDR2 is YNNKEL in the germline V gene (reference sequence). The CDR3 sequence is 12 residues long. Trimming cost V 0 bases and J 10 bases, with 10 bases left between them. The rearrangement joins TRBV3-1 (or the pseudogene TRBV3-2) to TRBJ2-7; D remains unclear. The sequence was collected from a man in his sixties who had recovered from COVID-19. Sequenced sample: PBMCs or T cells enriched from blood (not recorded which). Written as DNA, the CDR3 is TGTGCCAGCAGCCAAGAGCCGACTGCACAGTACTTC. Translation: CASSQEPTAQYF.